This note documents a single TCR beta chain sequence. Its target is not known. The CDR3 consists of 14 residues. The germline V gene encodes CDR1 DFQATT and CDR2 SNEGSKA (reference sequence). V was pared by 1 base and J by 5 bases, with 14 bases between. The data stem from a study of blood T cells in healthy people across ages. Study-wide findings and caveats: Diversity was higher, and naive CD4+ cells more numerous, in long-lived donors than in aged donors.

Then a second PCR, running about 6 to 12 cycles, was carried out with a sample-barcoded 5' primer and a J-beta primer mix. TCRdb reprocessed the 5' RACE reads with MiXCR, giving one entry per CDR3 protein. This sample yields 1.8 million or so distinct CDR3 sequences, of which about 39% are seen a single time; roughly 23% belongs to the top ten. Per sample, extraction of total RNA gave at least 5 micrograms in every case. The TCR sequence derives from a human donor in good health. What was sequenced was blood. The V gene is TRBV20-1, the J gene TRBJ2-5, with D unresolved. The CDR3 loop reads CSARGSVGLETQYF. CDR3 bases: TGCAGTGCTAGAGGGTCGGTAGGGTTGGAGACCCAGTACTTC.